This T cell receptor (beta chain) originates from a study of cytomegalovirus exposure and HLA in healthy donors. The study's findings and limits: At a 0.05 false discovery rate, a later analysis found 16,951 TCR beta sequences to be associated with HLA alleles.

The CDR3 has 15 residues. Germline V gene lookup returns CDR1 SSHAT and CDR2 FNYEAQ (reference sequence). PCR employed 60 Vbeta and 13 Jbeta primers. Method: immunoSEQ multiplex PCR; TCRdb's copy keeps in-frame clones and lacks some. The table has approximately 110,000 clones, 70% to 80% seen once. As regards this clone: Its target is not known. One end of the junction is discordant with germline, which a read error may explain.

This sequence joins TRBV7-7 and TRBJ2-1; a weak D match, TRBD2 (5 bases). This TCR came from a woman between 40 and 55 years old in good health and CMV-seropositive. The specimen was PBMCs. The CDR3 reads CASSFTGSSYNEQFF. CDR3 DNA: TGTGCTAGCAGCTTTACGGGGAGCTCCTACAATGAGCAGTTCTTC.